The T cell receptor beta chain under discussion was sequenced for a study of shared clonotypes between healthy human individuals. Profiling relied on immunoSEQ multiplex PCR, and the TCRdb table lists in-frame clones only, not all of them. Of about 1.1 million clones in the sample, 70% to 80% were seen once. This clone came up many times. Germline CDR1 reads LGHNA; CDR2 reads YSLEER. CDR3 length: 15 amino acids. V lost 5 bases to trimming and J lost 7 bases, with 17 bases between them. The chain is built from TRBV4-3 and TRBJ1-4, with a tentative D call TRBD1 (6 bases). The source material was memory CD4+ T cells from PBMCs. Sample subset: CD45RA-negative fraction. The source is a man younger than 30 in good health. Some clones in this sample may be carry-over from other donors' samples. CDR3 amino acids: CASSEGGWDGEKLFF. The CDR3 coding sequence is TGCGCCAGCAGCGAAGGGGGGTGGGACGGTGAAAAACTGTTTTTT.